This T cell receptor beta chain was recorded in a study of blood T cell repertoires in COVID-19. Across the whole study: Spain, Italy and the United States supplied samples that represented acute and convalescent COVID-19. The cDNA or gDNA used as material had been derived from T cells, B-cell-depleted T cells, or PBMCs.

The participants were between roughly 18 and 89 years old and came from some 25 US areas. Donors in Cohort 3 counted as recovered after two negative PCRs, clearance, or symptom resolution. The V end was cut by 2 bases, the J end by 1 base, with 6 bases between. This CDR3 has 15 amino acids. Germline loops: CDR1 MDHEN, CDR2 SYDVKM. This clone was seen once. The assay was immunoSEQ multiplex PCR, and TCRdb's table has in-frame clones only and misses some. This sample has about 320,000 clones, with approximately 86% found just once. Input material: PBMCs or T cells enriched from blood (not recorded which). The chain uses TRBV28 and TRBJ1-6; no reliable D call. The receptor's source is a woman between 18 and 29 years old who had recovered from COVID-19. The CDR3 here is CASSLRGSYNSPLHF. For the CDR3, the DNA is TGTGCCAGCAGTTTACGAGGGTCCTATAATTCACCCCTCCACTTT.